Each of the 6 T cell receptor beta chains below was sequenced from the same sample in a study of T-cell reconstitution after alpha-beta-depleted transplantation in children. The TCRbeta library was prepared with unique molecular identifiers. TCRdb re-analysed the PCR reads in MiXCR, keeping a single row per CDR3 protein. There are 200,000 to 250,000 distinct CDR3 sequences in the sample; more than 7.5% occur only once, and approximately 4.7% lies in the top ten. The sequenced sample was PBMCs from the stem cell graft donor, obtained from the stem cell graft. These receptors originate from a human donor who donated a stem cell graft to a child with SCID.

At least ten counts were recorded for this clonotype. The chain is built from TRBV9 and TRBJ1-1, with D perhaps TRBD1 (5 bases). Germline lookup yields CDR1 SGDLS and CDR2 YYNGEE. The CDR3 runs 14 residues. V shed 3 bases and J shed 4 bases, with 13 bases lying between them. The CDR3 nucleotides are TGTGCCAGCAGCGCCCCCAGGGATATCACTGAAGCTTTCTTT. Its translation: CASSAPRDITEAFF.

This clonotype was picked up many times. The V and J genes are TRBV20-1 and TRBJ1-1, with 7 nucleotides matching TRBD1. With 3 bases clipped from V and 4 bases from J, the junction kept 5 bases outside the gene matches. Germline V gene sequence: CDR1 DFQATT, CDR2 SNEGSKA (reference sequence). This CDR3 has 13 residues. The CDR3 loop reads CSASKQGSTEAFF. The CDR3 DNA sequence: TGCAGTGCTAGTAAACAGGGGAGCACTGAAGCTTTCTTT.

In this sample, this clonotype turned up many times. The rearrangement joins TRBV2 to TRBJ2-1; D might be TRBD2 (5 bases). The CDR3 runs to 14 residues. Germline CDR1 and CDR2: SNHLY and FYNNEI. Trimming stripped 7 bases from V and 4 bases from J, with 14 bases between. The CDR3 DNA follows: TGTGCCAGCACCGTTCTTCGGGGTTACAATGAGCAGTTCTTC. Amino acids: CASTVLRGYNEQFF.

This clonotype was seen many times. This rearrangement joins TRBV18 to TRBJ2-1, with 15 bases matching TRBD2. V was pared by 4 bases and J by 7 bases, with 8 bases of the junction left unmatched. From germline, CDR1 is KGHSH and CDR2 LQKENI. This CDR3 has 17 amino acids. The CDR3 DNA reads TGTGCCAGCTCACTCCTCGGACTAGCGGGGGGGCGGAATGAGCAGTTCTTC. Protein product: CASSLLGLAGGRNEQFF.

This clonotype occurred many times. The chain employs TRBV10-3 and TRBJ2-3; 10 bases are a match to TRBD2. CDR1 and CDR2 from the germline V gene are ENHRY and SYGVKD. Trimming at V came to 6 bases and at J to 6 bases, leaving 9 bases not matched to a gene. This CDR3 region has 15 residues. CDR3: CAIRDSGGGSDTQYF. CDR3 sequence (DNA): TGTGCCATCAGGGACAGCGGGGGGGGATCTGATACGCAGTATTTT.

There are many counts of this clonotype. The V and J genes are TRBV27 and TRBJ1-1, with a weak D call TRBD1 (5 bases). This CDR3 has 18 amino acids. Germline CDR1 is MNHEY and CDR2 is SMNVEV (reference sequence). V was shortened by 4 bases and J by 3 bases, with 24 bases between the two germline ends. The CDR3, as DNA: TGTGCCAGCAGTTCTAGTGGGCTCGGGGGTTTCTTCCACACTGAAGCTTTCTTT. Translating gives CASSSSGLGGFFHTEAFF.